This T cell receptor beta chain was captured in a study of cytomegalovirus exposure and HLA in healthy donors. PCR primers comprised 60 Vbeta and 13 Jbeta primers. Sequenced by immunoSEQ multiplex PCR; TCRdb stores in-frame clones only, minus some. The sample has about 55,000 clones; the top ten hold about 9.1%. The V and J ends lost 1 base and 4 bases respectively, with 12 bases between them. Germline CDR1 and CDR2: LGHNA and YSLEER. The CDR3 contains 15 residues. Input material: PBMCs. This sequence was found in a man aged 50 or older in good health and CMV-seropositive. This sequence joins TRBV4-3 and TRBJ2-3; maybe TRBD2 (6 bases). CDR3 region: CASSQGRVTADTQYF. CDR3 bases: TGCGCCAGCAGCCAAGGGAGGGTCACGGCAGATACGCAGTATTTT.